A selection of T cell receptor beta chains follows, all from one sample in a study of CXCR3-negative and CXCR3-positive naive CD8 T cells. TCRdb reprocessed the 5' RACE reads, with one entry per CDR3 protein and no DNA. The specimen's table records 38,000 or so distinct CDR3 sequences. Source material: memory CD8+ T cells from blood. The receptor set was obtained from a human donor in good health. Some clones in this sample may be carry-over from other donors' samples. CDR3s include the opening cysteine and the closing phenylalanine or tryptophan. Expanded clones are given a class, and other clones once, few, many or no size at all.

v_call: TRBV4-2
clone_size: NA
j_call: TRBJ2-7
cdr3_aa: CASSPSSTGTSYEQYF

v_call: TRBV7-9
clone_size: NA
j_call: TRBJ2-7
cdr3_aa: CASSLRTSGYEQYF

v_call: TRBV27
clone_size: NA
j_call: TRBJ2-1
cdr3_aa: CASSFLTYGELDNEQFF

v_call: TRBV12-3/TRBV12-4
clone_size: NA
j_call: TRBJ1-2
cdr3_aa: CASSRGHGYTF

v_call: TRBV12-3/TRBV12-4
clone_size: NA
j_call: TRBJ2-7
cdr3_aa: CASSLSYISYEQYF

v_call: TRBV6-2/TRBV6-3
clone_size: NA
j_call: TRBJ2-7
cdr3_aa: CASSYTAGQNSYEQYF

v_call: TRBV5-5
clone_size: NA
j_call: TRBJ2-5
cdr3_aa: CASSPGLAGGETQYF

v_call: TRBV4-1
clone_size: NA
j_call: TRBJ2-7
cdr3_aa: CASSQEFQGETYEQYF

v_call: TRBV20-1
clone_size: NA
j_call: TRBJ1-5
cdr3_aa: CSASDRGLPKKPQHF

v_call: TRBV6-6
clone_size: NA
j_call: TRBJ2-2
cdr3_aa: CASSQGVSGELFF

v_call: TRBV20-1
clone_size: NA
j_call: TRBJ2-1
cdr3_aa: CSARDVISVYNEQFF

v_call: TRBV5-1
clone_size: NA
j_call: TRBJ2-1
cdr3_aa: CASSLLGSYNEQFF

v_call: TRBV20-1
clone_size: NA
j_call: TRBJ2-1
cdr3_aa: CSASRGTGDNEQFF

v_call: TRBV20-1
clone_size: NA
j_call: TRBJ2-1
cdr3_aa: CSASSDPGGYNEQFF

v_call: TRBV3-2
clone_size: NA
j_call: TRBJ2-3
cdr3_aa: CASSQALRGAVDTQYF

v_call: TRBV3-1
clone_size: NA
j_call: TRBJ2-1
cdr3_aa: CASSQDGRDYNEQFF

v_call: TRBV28
clone_size: NA
j_call: TRBJ1-2
cdr3_aa: CASSLWEAARYGYTF

v_call: TRBV4-3
clone_size: NA
j_call: TRBJ2-2
cdr3_aa: CASSQDTSSVTGELFF

v_call: TRBV5-1
clone_size: NA
j_call: TRBJ1-1
cdr3_aa: CASSLTQGKGNTEAFF

v_call: TRBV5-1
clone_size: NA
j_call: TRBJ2-2
cdr3_aa: CASSSPTQANTGELFF

v_call: TRBV12-5
clone_size: NA
j_call: TRBJ2-1
cdr3_aa: CASGLSYNEQFF

v_call: TRBV29-1
clone_size: NA
j_call: TRBJ2-2
cdr3_aa: CSVEDSGQGTVGELFF

v_call: TRBV12-3/TRBV12-4
clone_size: NA
j_call: TRBJ2-1
cdr3_aa: CASSSWLAGYNEQFF

v_call: TRBV7-6
clone_size: NA
j_call: TRBJ2-7
cdr3_aa: CASSLAGGISYEQYF

v_call: TRBV18
clone_size: NA
j_call: TRBJ1-1
cdr3_aa: CASSRTRDRGDTEAFF

v_call: TRBV7-8
clone_size: NA
j_call: TRBJ2-5
cdr3_aa: CASHLHSQETQYF

v_call: TRBV14
clone_size: NA
j_call: TRBJ2-2
cdr3_aa: CASSQFSLNTGELFF

v_call: TRBV5-4
clone_size: NA
j_call: TRBJ2-1
cdr3_aa: CAGVTGDNEQFF

v_call: TRBV28
clone_size: NA
j_call: TRBJ2-5
cdr3_aa: CASSPYRPQETQYF

v_call: TRBV4-3
clone_size: NA
j_call: TRBJ2-2
cdr3_aa: CASSHMRGTGELFF

v_call: TRBV10-3
clone_size: NA
j_call: TRBJ1-4
cdr3_aa: CAISDGELNEKLFF

v_call: TRBV7-9
clone_size: NA
j_call: TRBJ2-7
cdr3_aa: CASSLFSRTSGGYEQYF

v_call: TRBV6-2/TRBV6-3
clone_size: NA
j_call: TRBJ2-3
cdr3_aa: CASTPVVSTDTQYF

v_call: TRBV2
clone_size: large
j_call: TRBJ1-1
cdr3_aa: CASSDAGEAFF

v_call: TRBV5-1
clone_size: NA
j_call: TRBJ2-7
cdr3_aa: CASSLAPTYEQYF

v_call: TRBV6-2/TRBV6-3
clone_size: NA
j_call: TRBJ1-1
cdr3_aa: CASSYTGTAEAFF

v_call: TRBV7-9
clone_size: NA
j_call: TRBJ2-7
cdr3_aa: CASSLSGGSQNEQYF

v_call: TRBV5-5
clone_size: NA
j_call: TRBJ1-1
cdr3_aa: CASSFPGGAEAFF

v_call: TRBV14
clone_size: NA
j_call: TRBJ2-1
cdr3_aa: CASSQDTGGALGSYNEQFF

v_call: TRBV29-1
clone_size: NA
j_call: TRBJ1-1
cdr3_aa: CSVESVGDRDWDTEAFF

v_call: TRBV4-1
clone_size: NA
j_call: TRBJ2-1
cdr3_aa: CASSQVGVNEQFF

v_call: TRBV19
clone_size: NA
j_call: TRBJ2-4
cdr3_aa: CASSTKGIQYF

v_call: TRBV9
clone_size: NA
j_call: TRBJ1-1
cdr3_aa: CASSATGGTEAFF

v_call: TRBV12-3/TRBV12-4
clone_size: NA
j_call: TRBJ2-2
cdr3_aa: CASSSRASSGRAFGELFF

v_call: TRBV28
clone_size: NA
j_call: TRBJ2-1
cdr3_aa: CASQLAEAYNEQFF

v_call: TRBV12-3/TRBV12-4
clone_size: NA
j_call: TRBJ2-1
cdr3_aa: CASSPSGRFNEQFF

v_call: TRBV27
clone_size: NA
j_call: TRBJ1-1
cdr3_aa: CASSLTVGAAEAFF

v_call: TRBV7-6
clone_size: NA
j_call: TRBJ2-7
cdr3_aa: CASSPGTTYSYEQYF

v_call: TRBV11-2
clone_size: NA
j_call: TRBJ2-1
cdr3_aa: CASSFSGGADNEQFF

v_call: TRBV6-4
clone_size: NA
j_call: TRBJ2-1
cdr3_aa: CASSYSAGSYNEQFF

v_call: TRBV29-1
clone_size: NA
j_call: TRBJ2-7
cdr3_aa: CSVDEGPYEQYF

v_call: TRBV7-9
clone_size: NA
j_call: TRBJ1-5
cdr3_aa: CASSEGTGYSNQPQHF